This passage covers 30 T cell receptor beta chains from one sample sequenced in a study of CD8 T cells in Susac syndrome. Random hexamers were used to reverse transcribe an amount of about 0.45 to 1 ug RNA. TCRdb passed the immunoSEQ multiplex PCR reads through MiXCR, listing each CDR3 protein once. This sample yields about 210,000 distinct CDR3 sequences, of which around 93% are seen a single time; about 0.1% belongs to the top ten. Sequenced: CD4+ T cells from PBMCs. The receptors were gathered from a human donor in good health.

The V call is TRBV19, the J call TRBJ1-2, with D perhaps TRBD1 (5 bases). Trimming removed 7 bases from V and 2 bases from J, with 17 bases in between. The CDR3 contains 15 residues. Per the germline V gene, CDR1 is LNHDA and CDR2 is SQIVND (reference sequence). The CDR3 DNA sequence: TGTGCCAGTATCCAGGGTGGGACTAAGAACTATGGCTACACCTTC. Protein sequence: CASIQGGTKNYGYTF.

This chain connects TRBV12-3 or TRBV12-4 to TRBJ2-7; D perhaps matches TRBD1 (5 bases). Trimming stripped 6 bases from V and 4 bases from J, with 16 bases between. CDR3 length: 14 residues. The CDR3 DNA reads TGTGCCAGCAGCCTACCTGGGGCGGCTTACGAGCAGTACTTC. Translated: CASSLPGAAYEQYF.

This clonotype was detected only once. The CDR3: CASRLAGLTDTQYF. The CDR3 DNA follows: TGTGCCAGCAGACTAGCGGGGCTGACAGATACGCAGTATTTT. The J gene is TRBJ2-3, the V gene TRBV6-2 or TRBV6-3, with 10 positions matching TRBD2. This CDR3 region has 14 residues. V lost 6 bases, J lost 3 bases, and 3 bases stayed unmatched. Germline values: CDR1 MNHEY, CDR2 SVGEGT.

This rearrangement joins TRBV4-3 to TRBJ1-1; no clear D gene. The CDR3 spans 16 residues. Trimming left V 3 bases short and J 1 base short, with 15 bases between. Germline CDR1 is LGHNA and CDR2 is YSLEER. The CDR3 DNA follows: TGCGCCAGCAGCCAGAATACCGGGTCTACGAACACTGAAGCTTTCTTT. Encoded protein: CASSQNTGSTNTEAFF.

V gene TRBV28 combines with J gene TRBJ1-5; D ambiguous. V was pared by 8 bases and J by 4 bases, with 15 bases between. This CDR3 region has 14 residues. CDR1 is MDHEN, CDR2 SYDVKM, per germline. CDR3 DNA sequence: TGTGCCAGCGTTACCCCGACCGTAAATCAGCCCCAGCATTTT. Amino acid sequence: CASVTPTVNQPQHF. Full variable domain (outside the CDR3, taken from reference TRBV28 and TRBJ1-5): DVKVTQSSRYLVKRTGEKVFLECVQDMDHENMFWYRQDPGLGLRLIYFSYDVKMKEKGDIPEGYSVSREKKERFSLILESASTNQTSMYLCASVTPTVNQPQHFGDGTRLSIL.

The chain uses TRBV20-1 and TRBJ1-1; the D gene is possibly TRBD1 (6 bases). Germline V gene lookup returns CDR1 DFQATT and CDR2 SNEGSKA (reference sequence). The CDR3 runs 15 residues. V lost 0 bases to trimming and J lost 6 bases, with 17 bases between them. The CDR3 protein is CSARDPRGGSAEAFF. DNA of the CDR3: TGCAGTGCTAGAGATCCAAGGGGGGGGAGCGCTGAAGCTTTCTTT.

The gene calls are TRBV30 and TRBJ2-7; 7 positions agree with TRBD1. The CDR3 has 13 residues. Trimming cost V 1 base and J 5 bases; bases outside gene matches: 5. From germline, CDR1 is GTSNPN and CDR2 SVGIG (reference sequence). The CDR3 DNA reads as TGTGCCTGGAGTGCCACAGGGGTTAACGAGCAGTACTTC. Amino acids: CAWSATGVNEQYF.

This chain connects TRBV5-1 to TRBJ1-1; 8 bases align to TRBD1. Per germline, CDR1 SGHRS and CDR2 YFSETQ. Trimming at V came to 3 bases and at J to 4 bases, leaving 2 bases not matched to a gene. The CDR3 runs to 13 residues. The CDR3 loop is CASSSQGATEAFF. CDR3 DNA sequence: TGCGCCAGCAGCTCGCAGGGGGCCACTGAAGCTTTCTTT.

The V gene is TRBV10-3, the J gene TRBJ1-2, with 8 bases matching TRBD1. The CDR3 runs to 13 residues. Germline trimming cut 2 bases from V and 8 bases from J; bases unmatched to any gene: 4. Looked up from germline, CDR1 is ENHRY and CDR2 is SYGVKD. The CDR3, as DNA: TGTGCCATCAGTGAGAGGGCAGGGGGCGGCTACACCTTC. It yields the protein CAISERAGGGYTF.

V is TRBV7-2 and J is TRBJ1-6; 11 positions agree with TRBD1. CDR1 is SGHTA and CDR2 is FQGNSA in the germline V gene. The CDR3 extends over 13 amino acids. Trimming at V came to 8 bases and at J to 7 bases, leaving 1 base not matched to a gene. CDR3 nucleotides: TGTGCCAGCGGGACAGGGGGAAATTCACCCCTCCACTTT. The encoded protein is CASGTGGNSPLHF.

The CDR3 bases are TGTGCCAGCAGCTTACTGGCCCACCCCGGAGAGGAAAAACTGTTTTTT. Protein sequence: CASSLLAHPGEEKLFF. This sequence joins TRBV7-6 and TRBJ1-4; D gene unclear. CDR3 length equals 16 residues. Germline CDR1 is SGHVS and CDR2 is FNYEAQ. V shed 2 bases and J shed 8 bases, with 18 bases lying between them.

The chain links TRBV7-2 to TRBJ2-3; TRBD2 matches at 10 bases. The germline V gene has CDR1 SGHTA and CDR2 FQGNSA. The CDR3 has 18 residues. With 5 bases clipped from V and 0 bases from J, the junction kept 11 bases outside the gene matches. As DNA, the CDR3 is TGTGCCAGCAGCAGGCGGCCTAGCGGGGGACCTAGCACAGATACGCAGTATTTT. Protein sequence: CASSRRPSGGPSTDTQYF.

The chain uses TRBV3-1 and TRBJ2-3; 12 nucleotides align to TRBD2. The CDR3 totals 17 residues. From germline, CDR1 is LGHDT and CDR2 YNNKEL (reference sequence). Trimming cost V 4 bases and J 0 bases; bases outside gene matches: 5. The CDR3 DNA is TGTGCCAGCAGCCTAGGACTAGCGGGGTCTAGCACAGATACGCAGTATTTT. This codes for CASSLGLAGSSTDTQYF.

This chain joins TRBV12-3 or TRBV12-4 and TRBJ1-3, with D hard to call. Trimming pared 0 bases from V and 0 bases from J, leaving 12 bases between. This CDR3 is 17 amino acids long. The chain's CDR3 is CASSLAMGESSGNTIYF. The CDR3 DNA reads TGTGCCAGCAGTTTAGCGATGGGAGAGAGCTCTGGAAACACCATATATTTT.

This clonotype has only one observation. The chain joins TRBV3-1 to TRBJ2-7; 9 bases align to TRBD2. CDR1 and CDR2 (germline): LGHDT, YNNKEL (reference sequence). After removal of 4 bases from V and 13 bases from J, the junction contained 8 bases not matched to a gene. This CDR3 comprises 12 residues. The CDR3 spells CASSPGSGGIYF. In nucleotides, the CDR3 is TGTGCCAGCAGCCCTGGTAGCGGGGGAATATACTTC.

The rearrangement links TRBV7-2 to TRBJ2-1, with 11 bases identical to TRBD2. V trimming: 5 bases; J trimming: 6 bases; junction bases outside the gene matches: 3. The germline CDR1 and CDR2 sequences are SGHTA and FQGNSA. The CDR3 has 14 residues. CDR3: CASSLSGGANEQFF. CDR3 sequence (DNA): TGTGCCAGCAGCCTTAGCGGGGGGGCCAATGAGCAGTTCTTC.

The chain couples TRBV10-3 to TRBJ1-1; no reliable D call. Per the germline V gene, CDR1 is ENHRY and CDR2 is SYGVKD. V lost 6 bases, J lost 3 bases, and 17 bases lay in between. This CDR3 comprises 15 residues. This CDR3 reads CAIREKVLGDTEAFF. The CDR3 region has the DNA TGTGCCATCAGGGAGAAGGTTCTTGGGGACACTGAAGCTTTCTTT.

The chain joins TRBV7-2 to TRBJ1-3; D gene uncertain. V dropped 1 base and J dropped 1 base, with 14 bases sitting between them. This CDR3 comprises 17 residues. In germline, CDR1 is SGHTA, CDR2 FQGNSA. The CDR3 nucleotides read TGTGCCAGCAGCTTAGGGGCCGGCTCTCTATCTGGAAACACCATATATTTT. This translates into CASSLGAGSLSGNTIYF. Full variable domain (rest looked up from reference TRBV7-2 and TRBJ1-3): GAGVSQSPSNKVTEKGKDVELRCDPISGHTALYWYRQSLGQGLEFLIYFQGNSAPDKSGLPSDRFSAERTGGSVSTLTIQRTQQEDSAVYLCASSLGAGSLSGNTIYFGEGSWLTVV.

The rearrangement joins TRBV6-5 to TRBJ1-1; possibly TRBD1 for D (6 bases). Per germline, CDR1 MNHEY and CDR2 SVGAGI. Trimming left V 2 bases short and J 2 bases short, with 24 bases between. This CDR3 spans 19 amino acids. DNA for the CDR3: TGTGCCAGCAGTTACCCACAGGACCCAGGACAGACCATAAACACTGAAGCTTTCTTT. Translated: CASSYPQDPGQTINTEAFF.

The genes are TRBV3-1 and TRBJ1-1; 7 positions agree with TRBD1. The J segment lost 3 bases and the V segment lost 4 bases, leaving 5 bases of the junction unmatched. The CDR3 runs 14 residues. Germline V lookup: CDR1 LGHDT, CDR2 YNNKEL (reference sequence). The CDR3 spells CASSRDRADTEAFF. CDR3 sequence (DNA): TGTGCCAGCAGCCGCGACAGGGCGGACACTGAAGCTTTCTTT.

The V call is TRBV7-2, the J call TRBJ2-5; D not resolved. The CDR3 covers 14 residues. CDR1 and CDR2 (germline): SGHTA, FQGNSA. Trimming removed 4 bases from V and 7 bases from J, with 16 bases in between. The CDR3 DNA follows: TGTGCCAGCAGCTCCGTCTCCCGGGCCGGGACCCAGTACTTC. Its protein product is CASSSVSRAGTQYF.

The rearrangement uses TRBV28 and TRBJ1-2; D might be TRBD1 (6 bases). The CDR3 sequence is 15 residues long. Germline CDR1 is MDHEN and CDR2 is SYDVKM. V was trimmed by 8 bases and J by 7 bases, leaving 23 bases between them. This chain's CDR3 is CASVRGVAGAVGYTF. CDR3 sequence (DNA): TGTGCCAGCGTCCGGGGTGTGGCGGGGGCGGTTGGCTACACCTTC.

J is TRBJ1-1 and V is TRBV5-1, with D unresolved. V shed 1 base and J shed 4 bases, with 14 bases lying between them. CDR1 is SGHRS, CDR2 YFSETQ, per germline. The CDR3 has 15 residues. Here the CDR3 DNA reads TGCGCCAGCAGCTTGAGGGCAGTGAGGAGCACTGAAGCTTTCTTT. It specifies CASSLRAVRSTEAFF.

The rearrangement joins TRBV7-9 to TRBJ1-2, with a weak D call TRBD1 (5 bases). The germline CDR1 and CDR2 sequences are SEHNR and FQNEAQ (reference sequence). Trimming removed 2 bases from V and 8 bases from J, with 18 bases in between. The length of the CDR3 is 15 residues. The CDR3 sequence is CASSLRDLWYPGYTF. The DNA of the CDR3 is TGTGCCAGCAGCTTAAGGGACCTTTGGTACCCCGGCTACACCTTC.

The chain is built from TRBV3-1 and TRBJ2-3; a possible D gene is TRBD2 (7 bases). Looked up from germline, CDR1 is LGHDT and CDR2 is YNNKEL (reference sequence). Trimming cost V 0 bases and J 2 bases, with 9 bases left between them. This CDR3 has 15 residues. Here the CDR3 reads CASSQDGGPTDTQYF. For the CDR3, the DNA is TGTGCCAGCAGCCAAGACGGGGGGCCCACAGATACGCAGTATTTT.

Only a few counts were recorded for this clonotype. V and J are TRBV28 and TRBJ1-4; TRBD1 is a possible D gene (5 bases). Germline CDR1 and CDR2: MDHEN and SYDVKM. The CDR3 extends over 14 amino acids. The ends were cut back, 5 bases at V and 0 bases at J, with 7 bases in the middle. The CDR3 sequence is CASSQGATNEKLFF. CDR3 in DNA: TGTGCCAGCAGTCAAGGGGCAACTAATGAAAAACTGTTTTTT.

V is TRBV7-6 and J is TRBJ2-4; TRBD2 matches at 10 bases. Trimming cost V 3 bases and J 8 bases; bases outside gene matches: 4. Germline CDR1 and CDR2: SGHVS and FNYEAQ. The CDR3 has 14 amino acids. This CDR3 is CASSFTSGDDIQYF. CDR3 in DNA: TGTGCCAGCAGCTTTACTAGCGGGGATGACATTCAGTACTTC.

The chain combines TRBV6-1 with TRBJ2-3; the D call may be TRBD1 or TRBD2 (5 bases each). This CDR3 has 15 amino acids. The germline CDR1 and CDR2 sequences are MNHNS and SASEGT. Between the trimmed V and J ends, which lost 7 bases and 0 bases, there was a span of 14 bases. CDR3 sequence reads: CASIGGTVSTDTQYF. CDR3 DNA sequence: TGTGCCAGCATTGGGGGTACGGTAAGCACAGATACGCAGTATTTT.

The chain couples TRBV4-1 to TRBJ1-3; D unresolved. V dropped 0 bases and J dropped 0 bases, with 15 bases sitting between them. The CDR3 is 18 residues long. Germline V gene sequence: CDR1 MGHRA, CDR2 YSYEKL. The CDR3 here is CASSQEFPDRVSGNTIYF. The CDR3 DNA is TGCGCCAGCAGCCAAGAATTTCCAGATAGGGTCTCTGGAAACACCATATATTTT.

This rearrangement joins TRBV3-1 to TRBJ1-1, with D maybe TRBD1 (5 bases). CDR1 and CDR2 (germline): LGHDT, YNNKEL (reference sequence). Trimming took off 2 bases at V and 3 bases at J, with 10 bases between the two ends. This CDR3 is built from 14 residues. DNA of the CDR3: TGTGCCAGCAGCCAAAGAGGGGTTGACACTGAAGCTTTCTTT. This codes for CASSQRGVDTEAFF. Combining the CDR3 with reference TRBV3-1 and TRBJ1-1 gives the whole variable domain DTAVSQTPKYLVTQMGNDKSIKCEQNLGHDTMYWYKQDSKKFLKIMFSYNNKELIINETVPNRFSPKSPDKAHLNLHINSLELGDSAVYFCASSQRGVDTEAFFGQGTRLTVV.